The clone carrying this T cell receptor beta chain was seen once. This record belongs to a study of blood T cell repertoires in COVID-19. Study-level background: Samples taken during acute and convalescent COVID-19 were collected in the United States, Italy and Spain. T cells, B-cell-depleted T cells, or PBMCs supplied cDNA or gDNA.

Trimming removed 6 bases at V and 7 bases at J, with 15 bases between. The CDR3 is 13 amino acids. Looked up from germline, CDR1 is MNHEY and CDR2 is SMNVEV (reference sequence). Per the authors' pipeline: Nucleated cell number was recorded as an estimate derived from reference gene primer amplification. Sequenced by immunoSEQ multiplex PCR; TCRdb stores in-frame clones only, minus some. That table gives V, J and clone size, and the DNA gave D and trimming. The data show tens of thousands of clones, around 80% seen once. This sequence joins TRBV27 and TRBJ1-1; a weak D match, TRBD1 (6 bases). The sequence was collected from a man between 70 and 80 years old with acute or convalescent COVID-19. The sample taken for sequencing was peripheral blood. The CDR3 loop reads CASSSSGVGEAFF. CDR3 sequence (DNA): TGTGCCAGCAGCTCGTCAGGGGTGGGTGAAGCTTTCTTT.